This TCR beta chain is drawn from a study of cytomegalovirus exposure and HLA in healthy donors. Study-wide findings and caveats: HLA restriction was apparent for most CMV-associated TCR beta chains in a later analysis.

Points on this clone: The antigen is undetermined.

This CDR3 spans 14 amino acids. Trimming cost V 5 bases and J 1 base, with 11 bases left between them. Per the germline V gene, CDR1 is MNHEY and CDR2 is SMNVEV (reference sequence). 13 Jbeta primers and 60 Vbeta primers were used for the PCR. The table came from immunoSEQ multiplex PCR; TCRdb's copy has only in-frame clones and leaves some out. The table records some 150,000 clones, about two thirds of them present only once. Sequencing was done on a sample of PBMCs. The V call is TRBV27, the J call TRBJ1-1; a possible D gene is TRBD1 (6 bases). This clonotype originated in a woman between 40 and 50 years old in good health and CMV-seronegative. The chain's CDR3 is CASSGRGANTEAFF. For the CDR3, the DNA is TGTGCCAGCAGTGGGAGGGGGGCGAACACTGAAGCTTTCTTT.